This T cell receptor (beta chain) was sequenced during a study of OX40 agonist ivuxolimab in advanced cancers. The CDR3 totals 18 residues. Germline CDR1 reads LNHDA; CDR2 reads SQIVND (reference sequence). The V gene end was trimmed by 1 base and the J gene end by 5 bases; junction bases not matched to a gene: 10. The table came from immunoSEQ multiplex PCR; TCRdb's copy has only in-frame clones and leaves some out. The sample lists tens of thousands of clones; 80% to 90% were seen once. Peripheral blood came from all dose cohorts at three timepoints. The sequence was obtained from an adult with an advanced solid tumor such as melanoma, head and neck, liver or kidney cancer. The sample consisted of CD4+ or CD8+ T cells sorted from blood, taken in a trial of the OX40 agonist ivuxolimab. V is TRBV19 and J is TRBJ2-2, with TRBD2 matching over 10 bases. The CDR3 DNA reads as TGTGCCAGTAGTATAGCGGCTAGCGGGAGAGCGAGGACCGGGGAGCTGTTTTTT. Translated, it gives CASSIAASGRARTGELFF.